Listed below are T cell receptor beta chains from one sample, sequenced in a study of T cells in Graves' hyperthyroidism and ophthalmopathy. TCRdb redid the calling of the multiplex PCR reads with MiXCR, one entry per CDR3 protein. The table has 470,000 or so distinct CDR3 sequences, 20% seen once. Sequences were obtained from blood. The receptor set was obtained from a man younger than 35 with Graves' hyperthyroidism. CDR3s include the opening cysteine and the closing phenylalanine or tryptophan. A D gene is named only where the DNA matches it firmly. Size values are once, few and many counts, or a class for expanded clones, and some rows have none.

D: TRBD1; V: TRBV6-2/TRBV6-3; J: TRBJ1-1; size: many; DNA: TGTGCCAGCAGTTACTCGACAGGGACAGCTTTCTTT; CDR3: CASSYSTGTAFF
D: TRBD2; V: TRBV11-2; J: TRBJ2-4; size: many; DNA: TGTGCCAGCAGCTTAAGAGCGGGGACCAAAAACATTCAGTACTTC; CDR3: CASSLRAGTKNIQYF
D: NA; V: TRBV6-2/TRBV6-3; J: TRBJ1-2; size: many; DNA: TGTGCCAGCAGATTGGGATTCTATGGCTACACCTTC; CDR3: CASRLGFYGYTF
D: TRBD2; V: TRBV12-3/TRBV12-4; J: TRBJ2-5; size: NA; DNA: TGTGCCAGCAGTTCTCCGGGACTAGCGGGGGTAACCCAAGAGACCCAGTACTTC; CDR3: CASSSPGLAGVTQETQYF
D: TRBD1; V: TRBV5-6; J: TRBJ2-5; size: few; DNA: TGTGCCAGCAGCCCACTTGACAGGGCCCAAGAGACCCAGTACTTC; CDR3: CASSPLDRAQETQYF
D: NA; V: TRBV28; J: TRBJ1-5; size: many; DNA: TGTGCCAGCAGTTTTCCAGGGGAGCAGCCCCAGCATTTT; CDR3: CASSFPGEQPQHF
D: TRBD1; V: TRBV2; J: TRBJ1-1; size: many; DNA: TGTGCCAGCAGTGAAAAAAGGGGGCCAGGGCTGAACACTGAAGCTTTCTTT; CDR3: CASSEKRGPGLNTEAFF
D: TRBD2; V: TRBV9; J: TRBJ2-5; size: many; DNA: TGTGCCAGCAGCGCGGGACTAGTGGACCAAGAGACCCAGTACTTC; CDR3: CASSAGLVDQETQYF
D: TRBD1; V: TRBV28; J: TRBJ1-6; size: few; DNA: TGTGCCAGCAGTCAATCAGGGGGCTCCTATAATTCGCCCCTCCACTTT; CDR3: CASSQSGGSYNSPLHF
D: NA; V: TRBV6-2/TRBV6-3; J: TRBJ2-7; size: NA; DNA: TGTGCCAGCAGTTACTCCCAGGGTTTCTACGAGCAGTACTTC; CDR3: CASSYSQGFYEQYF
D: NA; V: TRBV5-1; J: TRBJ1-1; size: many; DNA: TGCGCCAGCAGCTCACAGGGATGGGGTACTGAAGCTTTCTTT; CDR3: CASSSQGWGTEAFF
D: NA; V: TRBV4-2; J: TRBJ2-2; size: NA; DNA: TGTGCCAGCAGCCAAGAGCAGATATACACCGGGGAGCTGTTTTTT; CDR3: CASSQEQIYTGELFF
D: NA; V: TRBV19; J: TRBJ1-2; size: many; DNA: TGTGCCAGTAGCCCCTCGACAGCCCACTATGGCTACACCTTC; CDR3: CASSPSTAHYGYTF
D: TRBD2; V: TRBV10-1; J: TRBJ2-7; size: NA; DNA: TGCGCCAGCAGCCCTATCCTACCACCCGGGGGGGACGAGCAGTACTTC; CDR3: CASSPILPPGGDEQYF
D: NA; V: TRBV7-3; J: TRBJ1-5; size: many; DNA: TGTGCCAGCAGCTTACCCAGGCCCCAGCCCCAGCATTTT; CDR3: CASSLPRPQPQHF
D: NA; V: TRBV20-1; J: TRBJ1-1; size: few; DNA: TGCAGTGCTATCGGGGGGGCAACTGAAGCTTTCTTT; CDR3: CSAIGGATEAFF
D: NA; V: TRBV4-1; J: TRBJ1-1; size: NA; DNA: TGCGCCAGCAGCCGAGAGGGCGCGGGAGCGAACACTGAAGCTTTCTTT; CDR3: CASSREGAGANTEAFF
D: NA; V: TRBV10-3; J: TRBJ2-7; size: NA; DNA: TGTGCCATCAGTGAGTCGATGGGGGTATTCTACGAGCAGTACTTC; CDR3: CAISESMGVFYEQYF
D: NA; V: TRBV28; J: TRBJ2-7; size: NA; DNA: TGTGCCAGCAACGGGTGGGGGGTCAACGAGCAGTACTTC; CDR3: CASNGWGVNEQYF
D: NA; V: TRBV29-1; J: TRBJ2-7; size: few; DNA: TGCAGCGTTGGGGGACCCATTCCGCGGGGGCATTACTTC; CDR3: CSVGGPIPRGHYF
D: NA; V: TRBV12-3/TRBV12-4; J: TRBJ1-1; size: NA; DNA: TGTGCCAGCAGTTTTTCGGGACTCTACTTTCAAGAAGCTTTCTTT; CDR3: CASSFSGLYFQEAFF
D: NA; V: TRBV12-3/TRBV12-4; J: TRBJ1-1; size: many; DNA: TGTGCCAGCAGCTTGTACCCCGCCGCACGGGTAGCTTTCTTT; CDR3: CASSLYPAARVAFF
D: NA; V: TRBV12-3/TRBV12-4; J: TRBJ1-5; size: NA; DNA: TGTGCCAGCAGCAGAACCGGGACGGCTAATGGGCCCCAGCATTTT; CDR3: CASSRTGTANGPQHF
D: TRBD1; V: TRBV12-3/TRBV12-4; J: TRBJ2-2; size: many; DNA: TGTGCCAGCAGTTTGGGACAGGGGGCTTTATCCGGGGAGCTGTTTTTT; CDR3: CASSLGQGALSGELFF
D: TRBD1; V: TRBV6-1; J: TRBJ1-1; size: NA; DNA: TGTGCCAGCAGTGAAGGTACAGGGGGATTTCGTGAAGCTTTCTTT; CDR3: CASSEGTGGFREAFF
D: TRBD1; V: TRBV6-2/TRBV6-3; J: TRBJ2-2; size: NA; DNA: TGTGCCAGCAGCTACCGGGACAGGTGGTCTGGGCCCTGGTCCGGGGAGCTGTTTTTT; CDR3: CASSYRDRWSGPWSGELFF
D: TRBD1; V: TRBV6-1; J: TRBJ1-2; size: few; DNA: TGTGCCAGCAAAAGAGACAGGGGACTAGGCTATGGCTACACCTTC; CDR3: CASKRDRGLGYGYTF
D: NA; V: TRBV6-1; J: TRBJ1-1; size: many; DNA: TGTGCCAGCAGCCCCGCGAAGGTTAGGGGAGCTTTCTTT; CDR3: CASSPAKVRGAFF
D: TRBD1; V: TRBV5-1; J: TRBJ1-1; size: many; DNA: TGCGCCAGCAGCCCCTCCAGGGGGGCTCCCACTGAAGCTTTCTTT; CDR3: CASSPSRGAPTEAFF
D: NA; V: TRBV10-3; J: TRBJ1-1; size: NA; DNA: TGTGCCATCAGTGACCCAGGCAGGGACACTGAAGCTTTCTTT; CDR3: CAISDPGRDTEAFF
D: NA; V: TRBV12-3/TRBV12-4; J: TRBJ2-2; size: many; DNA: TGTGCCAGCAGTTCGACAGTCCGAACCGGGGAGCTGTTTTTT; CDR3: CASSSTVRTGELFF
D: NA; V: TRBV28; J: TRBJ2-1; size: few; DNA: TGTGCCAGCAGTTCCCCCGGGGGCCTCTCTTTTGAGCAGTTCTTC; CDR3: CASSSPGGLSFEQFF
D: NA; V: TRBV28; J: TRBJ1-4; size: many; DNA: TGTGCCAGCACTGGCTGGGGCGGAGAAGAAAAACTGTTTTTT; CDR3: CASTGWGGEEKLFF
D: NA; V: TRBV20-1; J: TRBJ2-7; size: many; DNA: TGCAGTGCTAGACCCAGGGACTGGAGCTCCTACGAGCAGTACTTC; CDR3: CSARPRDWSSYEQYF
D: TRBD1; V: TRBV13; J: TRBJ2-7; size: NA; DNA: TGTGCCAGCAGCGTCCCGGGACAGTCCTACGAGCAGTACTTC; CDR3: CASSVPGQSYEQYF
D: NA; V: TRBV9; J: TRBJ1-2; size: many; DNA: TGTGCCAGCAGCGTAGGGGAGGGTGTTGGCTACACCTTC; CDR3: CASSVGEGVGYTF
D: TRBD2; V: TRBV19; J: TRBJ2-7; size: NA; DNA: TGTGCCAGTAGTGACCCTGGGACTAGCGGGGGTCCCTACGAGCAGTACTTC; CDR3: CASSDPGTSGGPYEQYF
D: TRBD1; V: TRBV28; J: TRBJ1-1; size: many; DNA: TGTGCCAGCAGGAAGGGACAGGGCTACACTGAAGCTTTCTTT; CDR3: CASRKGQGYTEAFF
D: NA; V: TRBV7-9; J: TRBJ2-4; size: NA; DNA: TGTGCCAGCAGCTCGGACAGGGAGGGAAACATTCAGTACTTC; CDR3: CASSSDREGNIQYF
D: TRBD1; V: TRBV15; J: TRBJ2-2; size: NA; DNA: TGTGCCACCAGCAGAGAGGGGACAGCCGGGGAGCTGTTTTTT; CDR3: CATSREGTAGELFF
D: NA; V: TRBV27; J: TRBJ1-4; size: many; DNA: TGTGCCAGCAGTTTAGGGCAGGGCATTGAAAAACTGTTTTTT; CDR3: CASSLGQGIEKLFF
D: NA; V: TRBV12-3/TRBV12-4; J: TRBJ1-5; size: many; DNA: TGTGCCAGCAGTTTACTGGGGTATCAGCCCCAGCATTTT; CDR3: CASSLLGYQPQHF
D: NA; V: TRBV7-8; J: TRBJ1-3; size: NA; DNA: TGTGCCAGCAGACTAGGGGTGGTTGGAAACACCATATATTTT; CDR3: CASRLGVVGNTIYF
D: NA; V: TRBV15; J: TRBJ2-7; size: NA; DNA: TGTGCCACCAGCAGGGGAGACAGAACGAGCTACGAGCAGTACTTC; CDR3: CATSRGDRTSYEQYF
D: NA; V: TRBV9; J: TRBJ2-7; size: many; DNA: TGTGCCAGCAGCGTAGGAAACAGGGAGTACGAGCAGTACTTC; CDR3: CASSVGNREYEQYF
D: NA; V: TRBV29-1; J: TRBJ1-5; size: few; DNA: TGCAGCGTTGCAGAAGATAGCAATCAGCCCCAGCATTTT; CDR3: CSVAEDSNQPQHF
D: TRBD1; V: TRBV12-3/TRBV12-4; J: TRBJ2-5; size: NA; DNA: TGTGCCAGCAGTTGGACAGGGGGGGATTCACAAGAGACCCAGTACTTC; CDR3: CASSWTGGDSQETQYF
D: NA; V: TRBV4-1; J: TRBJ2-7; size: few; DNA: TGCGCCAGCAGCCAAATTGACAAGTCCTACGAGCAGTACTTC; CDR3: CASSQIDKSYEQYF